Below are 3 T cell receptor beta chains sequenced from a single sample in a study of Ad26.COV2.S vaccination and SARS-CoV-2 variants. The repertoire was sequenced with immunoSEQ multiplex PCR; TCRdb's copy has only in-frame clones and lacks some. This sample has roughly 700,000 clones, with roughly 90% found just once. Treatment reported: roughly 20 received Ad26.COV2.S at low or high dose, single or two shots; about 5 received placebo; per-sample allocation not given. Sampling took place 63 days after the first vaccine or placebo injection. This specimen consisted of peripheral blood, obtained in a trial of Ad26.COV2.S vaccine versus placebo. These receptors were collected from a person aged 18-65 years who received the Ad26.COV2.S COVID-19 vaccine or a placebo.

This clone showed up just once. The CDR3 DNA is TGTGCCAGCAGTCGACAGGGCTATGGCTACACCTTC. As protein: CASSRQGYGYTF. J is TRBJ1-2 and V is TRBV6-2 or TRBV6-3, with TRBD1 identical over 7 bases. The ends lost 5 bases at V and 4 bases at J; junction bases unmatched: 1. CDR1 is MNHEY and CDR2 is SVGEGT in the germline V gene. This CDR3 contains 12 residues.

The table lists this clone with a count of one. The chain uses TRBV5-4 and TRBJ1-1; 7 bases agree with TRBD1. The CDR3 covers 15 residues. The junction had 6 bases not matched to a gene; V was cut back by 3 bases and J by 1 base. Looked up from germline, CDR1 is SGHNT and CDR2 is YYREEE (reference sequence). DNA for the CDR3: TGTGCCAGCAGCTCACCGACAGGGCCGAACACTGAAGCTTTCTTT. Protein product: CASSSPTGPNTEAFF.

The gene calls are TRBV19 and TRBJ2-7; 8 bases map to TRBD1. The V segment lost 5 bases and the J segment 5 bases; nucleotides outside the gene matches: 5. Germline V CDR1 and CDR2: LNHDA, SQIVND (reference sequence). This CDR3 is built from 13 residues. The CDR3 spells CASSEDRDHEQYF. CDR3 sequence (DNA): TGTGCCAGTAGTGAGGACAGGGACCACGAGCAGTACTTC.